The 24 T cell receptor beta chains presented below share a single source sample, sequenced in a study of cytomegalovirus exposure and HLA in healthy donors. Repertoires were generated with immunoSEQ multiplex PCR, while TCRdb's copy carries only in-frame clones and drops some. The top ten clones hold just under 9% of a sample with approximately 150,000 clones, around 84% of them seen once. The source material was PBMCs. Receptors were obtained from a man younger than 30 in good health and CMV-seropositive.

This clone was picked up one time. The chain links TRBV7-9 to TRBJ2-1; TRBD2 is a possible D gene (5 bases). The CDR3 is 14 amino acids. The germline V gene has CDR1 SEHNR and CDR2 FQNEAQ (reference sequence). V was clipped by 4 bases and J by 7 bases, with 14 bases between them. In DNA, the CDR3 is TGTGCCAGCAGCTCAATTTTGTCGGGGAATGAGCAGTTCTTC. Translated: CASSSILSGNEQFF. The full variable domain, rest sourced from reference TRBV7-9 and TRBJ2-1, is DTGVSQNPRHKITKRGQNVTFRCDPISEHNRLYWYRQTLGQGPEFLTYFQNEAQLEKSRLLSDRFSAERPKGSFSTLEIQRTEQGDSAMYLCASSSILSGNEQFFGPGTRLTVL.

J is TRBJ2-7 and V is TRBV7-9; 7 bases match TRBD2. The CDR3 length is 16 residues. V lost 5 bases, J lost 4 bases, and 14 bases stayed unmatched. Germline values: CDR1 SEHNR, CDR2 FQNEAQ (reference sequence). CDR3 sequence (DNA): TGTGCCAGCAGCAGCCCTTCGACTAGCACCTGGTACGAGCAGTACTTC. Protein product: CASSSPSTSTWYEQYF.

The chain combines TRBV19 with TRBJ2-4; 9 positions agree with TRBD1. J was trimmed by 7 bases and V by 6 bases; bases with no gene match: 10. Germline V gene lookup returns CDR1 LNHDA and CDR2 SQIVND (reference sequence). There are 15 residues in the CDR3. CDR3 sequence (DNA): TGTGCCAGTAGACTCTCACAGGGGGCTTGGAACATTCAGTACTTC. Translation: CASRLSQGAWNIQYF. Supplemented by reference TRBV19 and TRBJ2-4, the full variable domain reads DGGITQSPKYLFRKEGQNVTLSCEQNLNHDAMYWYRQDPGQGLRLIYYSQIVNDFQKGDIAEGYSVSREKKESFPLTVTSAQKNPTAFYLCASRLSQGAWNIQYFGAGTRLSVL.

V usage is TRBV6-5 and J usage is TRBJ1-4, with 8 positions matching TRBD1. CDR3 size: 14 residues. Germline trimming cut 4 bases from V and 7 bases from J; bases unmatched to any gene: 5. Per germline, CDR1 MNHEY and CDR2 SVGAGI. CDR3 loop: CASSSGQVGEKLFF. In DNA form, the CDR3 reads TGTGCCAGCAGTTCGGGACAGGTCGGTGAAAAACTGTTTTTT.

The rearrangement joins TRBV21-1 to TRBJ1-1; no check of the table's D call, TRBD1, against the DNA was made. TRBV21-1 counts as a pseudogene. The CDR3 totals 12 residues. The CDR3 DNA is TGTGCCAGCAGCAAAGCGGGACAGGAAGCTTTCTTT. Residues: CASSKAGQEAFF.

The chain combines TRBV9 with TRBJ1-1; the D is unclear. The CDR3 is 13 amino acids. Germline CDR1 is SGDLS and CDR2 is YYNGEE. Between the trimmed V and J ends, which lost 4 bases and 6 bases, there was a span of 13 bases. In DNA, the CDR3 is TGTGCCAGCAGCCCCAACACACACCCTGAAGCTTTCTTT. It yields the protein CASSPNTHPEAFF.

The chain uses TRBV7-8 and TRBJ1-2; 7 positions agree with TRBD1. The CDR3 runs to 18 residues. Germline V CDR1 and CDR2: SGHVS, FQNEAQ. The junction had 14 bases not matched to a gene; V was cut back by 1 base and J by 3 bases. In nucleotides, the CDR3 is TGTGCCAGCAGCTTAGAGATGATAGAAACAGGGGTGTACTATGGCTACACCTTC. It yields the protein CASSLEMIETGVYYGYTF.

This clone was seen once. The chain has TRBV5-1 and TRBJ2-5, with D uncertain. Looked up from germline, CDR1 is SGHRS and CDR2 is YFSETQ. The CDR3 covers 13 residues. The V and J ends lost 0 bases and 5 bases respectively, with 8 bases between them. The CDR3 DNA reads TGCGCCAGCAGCTTGGCAAGCCCCGAGACCCAGTACTTC. Translation: CASSLASPETQYF.

This clone was observed a handful of times. The chain recombines TRBV27 with TRBJ2-5, with TRBD2 as a possible D gene (5 bases). Germline values: CDR1 MNHEY, CDR2 SMNVEV (reference sequence). The V end lost 2 bases, the J end lost 4 bases, and 8 bases lay between the germline ends. The CDR3 is made up of 13 amino acids. This CDR3 reads CASSLREGETQYF. CDR3 nucleotides: TGTGCCAGCAGTTTACGGGAAGGAGAGACCCAGTACTTC.

The chain carries TRBV30 and TRBJ1-1, with a possible D match to TRBD1 (6 bases). Germline V gene lookup returns CDR1 GTSNPN and CDR2 SVGIG (reference sequence). This CDR3 comprises 14 residues. V shed 3 bases and J shed 0 bases, with 11 bases lying between them. DNA of the CDR3: TGTGCCTGGAGGCGGACAGACTTGAACACTGAAGCTTTCTTT. Translation gives CAWRRTDLNTEAFF.

The chain recombines TRBV15 with TRBJ2-7; 12 nucleotides agree with TRBD1. Trimming took 6 bases from V and 7 from J; bases not matched to a gene: 7. The germline V gene encodes CDR1 LNHNV and CDR2 YYDKDF (reference sequence). The CDR3 is made up of 14 amino acids. CDR3 sequence: CATSSGTGGVEQYF. CDR3 sequence (DNA): TGTGCCACCAGTAGCGGGACAGGGGGCGTGGAGCAGTACTTC.

This clone came up a few times. CDR3: CAWSVGRDGYTF. For the CDR3, the DNA is TGTGCCTGGAGTGTAGGGAGAGATGGCTACACCTTC. V is TRBV30 and J is TRBJ1-2; D ambiguous. Trimming stripped 0 bases from V and 6 bases from J, with 8 bases between. The CDR3 sequence is 12 residues long. In germline, CDR1 is GTSNPN, CDR2 SVGIG (reference sequence). Using reference TRBV30 and TRBJ1-2 for the parts outside the CDR3, the full variable domain is SQTIHQWPATLVQPVGSPLSLECTVEGTSNPNLYWYRQAAGRGLQLLFYSVGIGQISSEVPQNLSASRPQDRQFILSSKKLLLSDSGFYLCAWSVGRDGYTFGSGTRLTVV.

CDR3 DNA sequence: TGCGCCAGCAGCAGGGGACTAGGCCAAGAGACCCAGTACTTC. This encodes CASSRGLGQETQYF. The chain uses TRBV5-1 and TRBJ2-5; 8 bases are shared with TRBD2. V gave up 4 bases and J gave up 1 base; unmatched junction bases: 3. This CDR3 spans 14 amino acids. The germline gives CDR1 SGHRS, CDR2 YFSETQ.

CDR3 nucleotides: TGTGCCAGCAGCTATGCCTCGACAGGGCTGAACACTGAAGCTTTCTTT. Translating gives CASSYASTGLNTEAFF. The chain has TRBV11-3 and TRBJ1-1; 7 nucleotides match TRBD1. V shed 4 bases, J shed 0 bases, and the junction held 8 bases outside the gene matches. The CDR3 length is 16 residues. Looked up from germline, CDR1 is SGHNT and CDR2 is YENEEA. The full variable domain, with the rest looked up from reference TRBV11-3 and TRBJ1-1, is EAGVVQSPRYKIIEKKQPVAFWCNPISGHNTLYWYLQNLGQGPELLIRYENEEAVDDSQLPKDRFSAERLKGVDSTLKIQPAELGDSAVYLCASSYASTGLNTEAFFGQGTRLTVV.

CDR3 residues: CATSSERLAASEQYF. DNA for the CDR3: TGTGCCACCAGCAGCGAAAGACTAGCAGCCTCAGAGCAGTACTTC. This sequence joins TRBV15 and TRBJ2-7; 7 nucleotides agree with TRBD2. The CDR3 spans 15 residues. V shed 3 bases and J 7 bases; nucleotides not matched to a gene: 12. CDR1 and CDR2 from the germline V gene are LNHNV and YYDKDF (reference sequence). Together with reference TRBV15 and TRBJ2-7, the CDR3 gives the full variable domain: DAMVIQNPRYQVTQFGKPVTLSCSQTLNHNVMYWYQQKSSQAPKLLFHYYDKDFNNEADTPDNFQSRRPNTSFCFLDIRSPGLGDTAMYLCATSSERLAASEQYFGPGTRLTVT.

The V and J genes are TRBV5-1 and TRBJ2-2; 7 bases align to TRBD1. The CDR3 spans 15 residues. In germline, CDR1 is SGHRS, CDR2 YFSETQ. The V segment lost 4 bases and the J segment 6 bases; nucleotides outside the gene matches: 9. The CDR3 is CASSPQGEFAGELFF. As DNA, the CDR3 is TGCGCCAGCAGCCCGCAGGGGGAGTTTGCCGGGGAGCTGTTTTTT. Full variable domain (rest looked up from reference TRBV5-1 and TRBJ2-2): KAGVTQTPRYLIKTRGQQVTLSCSPISGHRSVSWYQQTPGQGLQFLFEYFSETQRNKGNFPGRFSGRQFSNSRSEMNVSTLELGDSALYLCASSPQGEFAGELFFGEGSRLTVL.

The chain joins TRBV7-9 to TRBJ2-7, with unresolved D. Looked up from germline, CDR1 is SEHNR and CDR2 is FQNEAQ (reference sequence). Trimming removed 2 bases from V and 3 bases from J, with 8 bases in between. The CDR3 spans 13 residues. DNA for the CDR3: TGTGCCAGCAGCTTAATTGCGAACTACGAGCAGTACTTC. This encodes CASSLIANYEQYF.

V is TRBV27 and J is TRBJ2-2; D unclear. This CDR3 comprises 15 residues. Germline assignment: CDR1 MNHEY and CDR2 SMNVEV (reference sequence). Trimming stripped 2 bases from V and 2 bases from J, with 9 bases between. For the CDR3, the DNA is TGTGCCAGCAGTTTAAGAGGTGTTAACACCGGGGAGCTGTTTTTT. Its translation: CASSLRGVNTGELFF.

This sequence joins TRBV9 and TRBJ2-1; 9 bases map to TRBD2. Unmatched junction bases numbered 5, after V lost 0 bases and J lost 7 bases. The CDR3 contains 15 residues. Germline V gives CDR1 SGDLS, CDR2 YYNGEE. The CDR3 reads CASSVDWTSVNEQFF. The CDR3 bases are TGTGCCAGCAGCGTAGATTGGACTAGCGTGAATGAGCAGTTCTTC.

The rearrangement uses TRBV6-1 and TRBJ1-2; 8 bases are shared with TRBD1. CDR1 and CDR2 (germline): MNHNS, SASEGT. This CDR3 has 15 amino acids. With V trimmed by 7 bases and J by 4 bases, 11 bases remained unmatched. This CDR3 reads CASTSTSGTGYGYTF. The DNA for the CDR3 is TGTGCCAGCACCTCCACGAGCGGGACAGGCTATGGCTACACCTTC.

The rearrangement joins TRBV4-1 to TRBJ2-7, with TRBD2 matching over 16 bases. This CDR3 region has 18 residues. Looked up from germline, CDR1 is MGHRA and CDR2 is YSYEKL. V shed 3 bases and J 4 bases; nucleotides not matched to a gene: 9. The CDR3 here is CASSHAGLAGGVSYEQYF. The CDR3 region has the DNA TGCGCCAGCAGCCACGCGGGACTAGCGGGAGGGGTATCGTACGAGCAGTACTTC.

This clone was recorded only once. This chain connects TRBV5-4 to TRBJ2-6; 9 bases are shared with TRBD1. The CDR3 is 16 amino acids. Per germline, CDR1 SGHNT and CDR2 YYREEE (reference sequence). J was trimmed by 3 bases and V by 4 bases; bases with no gene match: 5. The DNA of the CDR3 is TGTGCCAGCAGCCCGGACAGGGGCGGTGGGGCCAACGTCCTGACTTTC. Amino acids: CASSPDRGGGANVLTF.

This chain uses TRBV7-2 with TRBJ2-1, with 7 nucleotides matching TRBD1. This CDR3 contains 16 residues. The V gene end was trimmed by 5 bases and the J gene end by 0 bases; junction bases not matched to a gene: 7. CDR1 is SGHTA, CDR2 FQGNSA, per germline. The CDR3 region has the DNA TGTGCCAGCAGCCCGGGACAGCGAAGCTCCTACAATGAGCAGTTCTTC. Protein sequence: CASSPGQRSSYNEQFF.

The chain is built from TRBV4-2 and TRBJ1-1; unclear D gene. Between the trimmed V and J ends, which lost 1 base and 0 bases, there was a span of 6 bases. This CDR3 spans 14 amino acids. CDR1 LGHNA and CDR2 YNFKEQ come from the germline V gene. The CDR3 is CASSQARLNTEAFF. In DNA form, the CDR3 reads TGTGCCAGCAGCCAAGCGCGGTTGAACACTGAAGCTTTCTTT.